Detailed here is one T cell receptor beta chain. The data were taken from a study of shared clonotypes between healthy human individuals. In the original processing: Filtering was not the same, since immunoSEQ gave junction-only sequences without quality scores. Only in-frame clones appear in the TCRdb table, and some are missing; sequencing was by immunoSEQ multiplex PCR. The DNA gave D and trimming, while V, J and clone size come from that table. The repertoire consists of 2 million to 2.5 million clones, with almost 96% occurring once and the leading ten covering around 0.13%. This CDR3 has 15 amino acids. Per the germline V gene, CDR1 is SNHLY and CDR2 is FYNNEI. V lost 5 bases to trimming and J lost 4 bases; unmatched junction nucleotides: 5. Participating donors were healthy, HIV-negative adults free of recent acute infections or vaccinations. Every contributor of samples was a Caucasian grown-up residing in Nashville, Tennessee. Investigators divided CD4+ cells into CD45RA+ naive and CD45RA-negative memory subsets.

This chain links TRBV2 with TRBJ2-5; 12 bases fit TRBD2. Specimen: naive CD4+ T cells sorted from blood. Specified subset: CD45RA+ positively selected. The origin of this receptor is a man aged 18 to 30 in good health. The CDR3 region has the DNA TGTGCCAGCAGTCGACTAGCGGGAGAAGCAGAGACCCAGTACTTC. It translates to CASSRLAGEAETQYF.